Presented here are 28 T cell receptor beta chains from one specimen sequenced in a study of T cell repertoires in cytomegalovirus infection. TCRdb analysed the reads with MiXCR anew, one entry per CDR3 protein. The table includes around 740,000 distinct CDR3 sequences, roughly 36% detected once. Input material: PBMCs. The source is a human donor in good health (CMV status not recorded). Some clones in this sample may be carry-over from other donors' samples.

This clonotype was detected a few times. This chain connects TRBV7-6 to TRBJ2-5; D remains ambiguous. The CDR3 length is 13 residues. Germline CDR1 and CDR2: SGHVS and FNYEAQ. The V gene lost 6 bases and the J gene lost 2 bases, with 10 bases spanning the gap. The CDR3 spells CASSPNIQETQYF. The CDR3 region has the DNA TGTGCCAGCAGTCCCAACATTCAAGAGACCCAGTACTTC. Supplemented by reference TRBV7-6 and TRBJ2-5, the full variable domain reads GAGVSQSPRYKVTKRGQDVALRCDPISGHVSLYWYRQALGQGPEFLTYFNYEAQQDKSGLPNDRFSAERPEGSISTLTIQRTEQRDSAMYRCASSPNIQETQYFGPGTRLLVL.

This clonotype was found many times. V and J are TRBV7-9 and TRBJ2-6; 8 bases are shared with TRBD2. CDR1 SEHNR and CDR2 FQNEAQ come from the germline V gene (reference sequence). Trimming removed 2 bases from V and 2 bases from J; junction bases left unmatched: 5. The CDR3 length is 17 residues. The CDR3 reads CASSLSGGQPGANVLTF. CDR3 DNA: TGTGCCAGCAGCTTAAGCGGGGGACAACCTGGGGCCAACGTCCTGACTTTC.

The CDR3 region is CATSETSRNQPQHF. CDR3 coding DNA: TGTGCCACCAGTGAAACATCCCGAAATCAGCCCCAGCATTTT. J is TRBJ1-5 and V is TRBV24-1; no reliable D call. The CDR3 runs to 14 residues. Germline V lookup: CDR1 KGHDR, CDR2 SFDVKD. Trimming took off 4 bases at V and 4 bases at J, with 10 bases between the two ends.

The chain links TRBV7-8 to TRBJ1-1; 10 bases line up with TRBD1. Germline-derived CDR1 and CDR2 are SGHVS and FQNEAQ. The CDR3 contains 15 residues. V shed 5 bases, J shed 3 bases, and the junction held 6 bases outside the gene matches. Written as DNA, the CDR3 is TGTGCCAGCAGCCTGACAGGGGGCCTTGACACTGAAGCTTTCTTT. It translates to CASSLTGGLDTEAFF.

On this clonotype: A read error may be the cause here, since a much bigger clone is one base away. This chain uses TRBV6-4 with TRBJ2-3; TRBD2 aligns across 7 bases. This CDR3 contains 16 residues. Germline-derived CDR1 and CDR2 are MRHNA and SNTAGT. Unmatched junction bases numbered 9, after V lost 2 bases and J lost 4 bases. CDR3 loop: CASSDGCGGAADTQYF. The CDR3 region has the DNA TGTGCCAGCAGTGACGGCTGCGGGGGAGCTGCAGATACGCAGTATTTT.

The CDR3 DNA is TGTGCCAGCAGGACCCGACCGGGACGGATCTACGAGCAGTACTTC. It encodes CASRTRPGRIYEQYF. V is TRBV6-5 and J is TRBJ2-7; D may be TRBD1 or TRBD2 (5 bases each). V was clipped by 6 bases and J by 3 bases, with 18 bases between them. CDR1 is MNHEY, CDR2 SVGAGI, per germline. The CDR3 contains 15 residues.

The chain joins TRBV5-1 to TRBJ2-5; TRBD1 is a possible D gene (6 bases). In germline, CDR1 is SGHRS, CDR2 YFSETQ. This CDR3 has 15 residues. Trimming shortened V by 7 bases and J by 1 base, and 17 bases separated the two germline ends. The CDR3 DNA sequence: TGCGCCAGCGCTCCCGGGTCCAGGGGCCAAGAGACCCAGTACTTC. This translates into CASAPGSRGQETQYF.

This clonotype has at least ten counts. The genes are TRBV7-6 and TRBJ2-7; TRBD1 matches 9 bases. This CDR3 contains 15 residues. The ends lost 1 base at V and 2 bases at J; junction bases unmatched: 3. CDR1 is SGHVS and CDR2 is FNYEAQ in the germline V gene. DNA for the CDR3: TGTGCCAGCAGCTTAGGCAACAGGGGGCCCTACGAGCAGTACTTC. It codes for CASSLGNRGPYEQYF. The variable domain in full, completed from reference TRBV7-6 and TRBJ2-7, reads GAGVSQSPRYKVTKRGQDVALRCDPISGHVSLYWYRQALGQGPEFLTYFNYEAQQDKSGLPNDRFSAERPEGSISTLTIQRTEQRDSAMYRCASSLGNRGPYEQYFGPGTRLTVT.

The V call is TRBV28, the J call TRBJ2-3; TRBD1 might be the D (6 bases). Trimming cost V 7 bases and J 3 bases, with 20 bases left between them. The CDR3 is made up of 16 amino acids. The germline gives CDR1 MDHEN, CDR2 SYDVKM. The CDR3 coding sequence is TGTGCCAGCACCCCAAATGAGGGGGTAACGACAGATACGCAGTATTTT. Residues: CASTPNEGVTTDTQYF.

The chain recombines TRBV11-2 with TRBJ1-1; D uncertain. The CDR3 runs to 14 residues. The germline V gene encodes CDR1 SGHAT and CDR2 FQNNGV. The V end was cut by 0 bases, the J end by 1 base, with 6 bases between. CDR3 sequence: CASSLEVSNTEAFF. CDR3 sequence (DNA): TGTGCCAGCAGCTTAGAAGTGTCGAACACTGAAGCTTTCTTT.

The rearrangement joins TRBV20-1 to TRBJ2-7, with D perhaps being TRBD1 or TRBD2 (5 bases each). Germline CDR1 reads DFQATT; CDR2 reads SNEGSKA (reference sequence). V was pared by 0 bases and J by 5 bases, with 14 bases between. This CDR3 is 14 amino acids long. CDR3 in DNA: TGCAGTGCTAGAGATCCCAGGGTCGGGGACGAGCAGTACTTC. It encodes CSARDPRVGDEQYF.

This clonotype was detected only once. V usage is TRBV24-1 and J usage is TRBJ1-5, with TRBD1 identical over 7 bases. The V gene end was trimmed by 7 bases and the J gene end by 7 bases; junction bases not matched to a gene: 9. Germline V CDR1 and CDR2: KGHDR, SFDVKD. This CDR3 spans 14 amino acids. CDR3 sequence reads: CATSNRQGKQPQHF. The DNA of the CDR3 is TGTGCCACCAGCAATCGACAGGGAAAACAGCCCCAGCATTTT.

The chain is built from TRBV6-6 and TRBJ2-1; 7 bases agree with TRBD2. Looked up from germline, CDR1 is MNHNY and CDR2 is SVGAGI (reference sequence). J lost 4 bases, V lost 7 bases, and 13 bases had no gene match. This CDR3 is built from 16 residues. The CDR3 sequence is CASTLPGSSGYNEQFF. CDR3 in DNA: TGTGCCAGCACCCTCCCGGGGTCTAGCGGTTACAATGAGCAGTTCTTC.

V usage is TRBV28 and J usage is TRBJ2-1, with 8 nucleotides matching TRBD1. The J segment lost 5 bases and the V segment lost 2 bases, leaving 5 bases of the junction unmatched. The CDR3 sequence is 15 residues long. Germline V lookup: CDR1 MDHEN, CDR2 SYDVKM. In DNA form, the CDR3 reads TGTGCCAGCAGTTTAAAGGACAGGGTGAACAATGAGCAGTTCTTC. It is translated as CASSLKDRVNNEQFF.

The V and J genes are TRBV18 and TRBJ1-4; 7 bases align to TRBD1. Germline CDR1 reads KGHSH; CDR2 reads LQKENI. The CDR3 runs to 13 residues. V lost 4 bases, J lost 6 bases, and 2 bases stayed unmatched. The CDR3 nucleotides read TGTGCCAGCTCACGACAGGGTTATGAAAAACTGTTTTTT. As protein: CASSRQGYEKLFF.

The V gene is TRBV6-1, the J gene TRBJ1-1, with D possibly matching TRBD1 (6 bases). Germline CDR1 reads MNHNS; CDR2 reads SASEGT. This CDR3 has 15 amino acids. The germline V and J ends were trimmed by 0 bases and 10 bases, with 18 bases remaining between them. CDR3 nucleotide sequence: TGTGCCAGCAGTGAAGCGGGGTACACAGGGATTGGAGCTTTCTTT. Translating it yields CASSEAGYTGIGAFF.

As DNA, the CDR3 is TGTGCCAGCAGCTTGGCAATTAGATGGGAGGCAACCTACGAGCAGTACTTC. It encodes CASSLAIRWEATYEQYF. J is TRBJ2-7 and V is TRBV5-5; TRBD2 is a possible D gene (6 bases). The CDR3 contains 17 residues. Trimming removed 0 bases from V and 2 bases from J, with 18 bases in between. Looked up from germline, CDR1 is SGHKS and CDR2 is YYEKEE (reference sequence).

The chain is built from TRBV20-1 and TRBJ1-2, with TRBD1 as a possible D gene (5 bases). From germline, CDR1 is DFQATT and CDR2 SNEGSKA (reference sequence). Trimming stripped 5 bases from V and 1 base from J, with 14 bases between. The CDR3 is 14 amino acids. This CDR3 reads CSARDGSINYGYTF. DNA of the CDR3: TGCAGTGCTCGGGACGGTTCTATTAACTATGGCTACACCTTC.

This clonotype came up a few times. V and J are TRBV4-1 and TRBJ2-7; D gene uncertain. Germline CDR1 reads MGHRA; CDR2 reads YSYEKL. The CDR3 totals 15 residues. The V and J ends lost 2 bases and 0 bases respectively, with 11 bases between them. CDR3 DNA sequence: TGCGCCAGCAGCCAACAAGACACAAGCTCCTACGAGCAGTACTTC. Amino acid sequence: CASSQQDTSSYEQYF.

The genes are TRBV7-8 and TRBJ2-5; D perhaps matches TRBD1 (5 bases). CDR1 and CDR2 from the germline V gene are SGHVS and FQNEAQ. The CDR3 runs to 14 residues. V was shortened by 3 bases and J by 4 bases, with 12 bases between the two germline ends. CDR3 loop: CASSFREESETQYF. Here the CDR3 DNA reads TGTGCCAGCAGCTTCAGGGAAGAATCAGAGACCCAGTACTTC.

This chain connects TRBV5-1 to TRBJ2-1; TRBD2 matches 16 bases. V dropped 4 bases and J dropped 4; count of bases not matched to a gene: 5. Germline assignment: CDR1 SGHRS and CDR2 YFSETQ. The CDR3 is 17 amino acids. CDR3 in DNA: TGCGCCAGCAGCACGGGACTAGCGGGAGGGTGGTACAATGAGCAGTTCTTC. Its translation: CASSTGLAGGWYNEQFF.

The sample holds a few counts of this clonotype. V gene TRBV7-8 combines with J gene TRBJ2-7, with 14 bases that match TRBD2. The CDR3 is made up of 15 amino acids. Germline V gene sequence: CDR1 SGHVS, CDR2 FQNEAQ. V lost 5 bases to trimming and J lost 6 bases; unmatched junction nucleotides: 6. The CDR3 is CASSPGLAGELEQYF. CDR3 nucleotides: TGTGCCAGCAGCCCGGGACTAGCGGGGGAACTCGAGCAGTACTTC.

CDR3 region: CASSLTAGALEQYF. The CDR3 bases are TGTGCCAGCAGCCTGACAGCGGGGGCCCTCGAGCAGTACTTC. The gene calls are TRBV28 and TRBJ2-7, with 8 bases fitting TRBD2. This CDR3 contains 14 residues. Germline CDR1 MDHEN, CDR2 SYDVKM. V lost 6 bases, J lost 6 bases, and 10 bases stayed unmatched.

This clonotype was recorded many times. The chain carries TRBV28 and TRBJ2-7; D uncertain. The CDR3 covers 13 residues. From germline, CDR1 is MDHEN and CDR2 SYDVKM. With 6 bases removed from V and 6 bases from J, the gap between germline ends came to 15 bases. CDR3 DNA: TGTGCCAGCAGAGAACAGACGTGGGGCGAGCAGTACTTC. Its translation: CASREQTWGEQYF.

The sample holds a few counts of this clonotype. The rearrangement links TRBV19 to TRBJ1-1; no clear D gene. CDR1 is LNHDA and CDR2 is SQIVND in the germline V gene (reference sequence). The CDR3 totals 15 residues. V gave up 3 bases and J gave up 0 bases, with 11 bases separating them. CDR3 nucleotides: TGTGCCAGTAGTATTTCTCCCTGGATGAACACTGAAGCTTTCTTT. Its translation is CASSISPWMNTEAFF.

J is TRBJ1-2 and V is TRBV28; unclear D gene. Germline CDR1 MDHEN, CDR2 SYDVKM. V was trimmed by 2 bases and J by 8 bases, leaving 9 bases between them. The CDR3 length is 12 residues. This CDR3 reads CASSLTSPGYTF. DNA of the CDR3: TGTGCCAGCAGTTTAACCAGCCCCGGCTACACCTTC.

This clonotype has just a few counts. The chain recombines TRBV15 with TRBJ2-3; 7 bases line up with TRBD1. Germline V lookup: CDR1 LNHNV, CDR2 YYDKDF (reference sequence). This CDR3 has 18 amino acids. V was pared by 0 bases and J by 5 bases, with 14 bases of the junction left unmatched. The CDR3 nucleotides are TGTGCCACCAGCAGAGATCGGGTCGAGACAGGGTCCATAGATACGCAGTATTTT. Translating gives CATSRDRVETGSIDTQYF.

This clonotype was observed a single time. The chain recombines TRBV2 with TRBJ2-1, with 11 positions matching TRBD2. The V and J ends lost 3 bases and 8 bases, in that order; junction bases with no gene match: 6. Germline-derived CDR1 and CDR2 are SNHLY and FYNNEI. CDR3 length: 15 amino acids. CDR3 nucleotides: TGTGCCAGCAGTGAGGGACTAGCGGTAAGGCATGAGCAGTTCTTC. It translates to CASSEGLAVRHEQFF.